A single sample gave rise to the 32 T cell receptor beta chains below, sequenced in a study of CD8 T cells in Susac syndrome. RNA totalling roughly 0.5 to 1 ug underwent reverse transcription with random hexamers. TCRdb reprocessed the immunoSEQ multiplex PCR reads via MiXCR and lists one record per CDR3 protein. This table has about 210,000 distinct CDR3 sequences, 95% appearing once. Sequencing was performed on CD4+ T cells from PBMCs. The origin of the receptors is a human donor with multiple sclerosis.

The chain has TRBV6-5 and TRBJ2-1; possible D gene TRBD1, 5 bases. Per germline, CDR1 MNHEY and CDR2 SVGAGI. V lost 4 bases and J lost 8, with 9 bases in between. The CDR3 covers 12 residues. The CDR3 here is CASSLQGHEQFF. As DNA, the CDR3 is TGTGCCAGCAGTTTGCAGGGCCATGAGCAGTTCTTC.

The CDR3 protein is CSARVSFLEQFF. Written as DNA, the CDR3 is TGCAGTGCCAGGGTATCCTTTCTTGAGCAGTTCTTC. This chain uses TRBV20-1 with TRBJ2-1; TRBD1 is a possible D gene (5 bases). V was pared by 6 bases and J by 9 bases, with 15 bases between. The CDR3 is made up of 12 amino acids. The germline CDR1 and CDR2 sequences are DFQATT and SNEGSKA (reference sequence).

The chain carries TRBV5-4 and TRBJ1-2; no clear D. The CDR3 is 14 residues long. The ends were cut back, 4 bases at V and 3 bases at J, with 13 bases in the middle. Germline CDR1 SGHNT, CDR2 YYREEE (reference sequence). CDR3 in DNA: TGTGCCAGCAGCGCGCAGAGGGAGGACTATGGCTACACCTTC. Translation: CASSAQREDYGYTF. The full variable domain, rest sourced from reference TRBV5-4 and TRBJ1-2, is ETGVTQSPTHLIKTRGQQVTLRCSSQSGHNTVSWYQQALGQGPQFIFQYYREEENGRGNFPPRFSGLQFPNYSSELNVNALELDDSALYLCASSAQREDYGYTFGSGTRLTVV.

The chain recombines TRBV29-1 with TRBJ1-5, with TRBD1 matching 9 bases. After removal of 6 bases from V and 3 bases from J, the junction contained 12 bases not matched to a gene. CDR1 and CDR2 from the germline V gene are SQVTM and ANQGSEA. The CDR3 is 16 residues long. The CDR3, as DNA: TGCAGCGTGGGGATTTCCGGGACAGGGACCAATCAGCCCCAGCATTTT. Protein product: CSVGISGTGTNQPQHF.

The CDR3 protein is CSVRRGFGETQYF. The DNA of the CDR3 is TGCAGCGTGCGCAGGGGATTCGGAGAGACCCAGTACTTC. The genes are TRBV29-1 and TRBJ2-5; perhaps TRBD1 as D (6 bases). This CDR3 is 13 amino acids long. Germline V CDR1 and CDR2: SQVTM, ANQGSEA. The V and J ends lost 6 bases and 4 bases respectively, with 15 bases between them.

The rearrangement links TRBV11-2 to TRBJ2-7; D is undetermined. The V gene's germline CDR1 is SGHAT and CDR2 FQNNGV. The CDR3 spans 14 residues. The ends were cut back, 5 bases at V and 0 bases at J, with 11 bases in the middle. CDR3 in DNA: TGTGCCAGCAGCATCAGTCAGTACTCCTACGAGCAGTACTTC. It translates to CASSISQYSYEQYF.

The V call is TRBV29-1, the J call TRBJ2-7; 7 bases align to TRBD1. This CDR3 contains 13 residues. Germline V CDR1 and CDR2: SQVTM, ANQGSEA. The V and J ends lost 1 base and 5 bases, in that order; junction bases with no gene match: 5. This chain's CDR3 is CSVEVGGLDEQYF. CDR3 bases: TGCAGCGTTGAAGTAGGGGGCCTCGACGAGCAGTACTTC.

The chain combines TRBV11-2 with TRBJ2-6, with TRBD1 as a possible D gene (5 bases). Germline V gives CDR1 SGHAT, CDR2 FQNNGV. This CDR3 spans 17 amino acids. V was clipped by 4 bases and J by 3 bases, with 16 bases between them. CDR3 loop: CASSSSPRGGGANVLTF. The CDR3, as DNA: TGTGCCAGCAGCTCCAGCCCAAGGGGCGGTGGGGCCAACGTCCTGACTTTC.

This rearrangement joins TRBV6-5 to TRBJ2-5; D might be TRBD2 (5 bases). From germline, CDR1 is MNHEY and CDR2 SVGAGI. This CDR3 comprises 15 residues. The V end lost 2 bases, the J end lost 9 bases, and 19 bases lay between the germline ends. CDR3 coding DNA: TGTGCCAGCAGTTACGATCGGCGACGGCCCGGGGCCCAGTACTTC. As protein: CASSYDRRRPGAQYF.

This sequence joins TRBV14 and TRBJ1-2; D is possibly TRBD1 (6 bases). Trimming removed 4 bases at V and 1 base at J, with 19 bases between. There are 17 residues in the CDR3. Germline assignment: CDR1 SGHDN and CDR2 FVKESK. CDR3 protein: CASSRTRKGQINYGYTF. The CDR3 nucleotides read TGTGCCAGCAGCCGAACCCGAAAAGGACAGATTAACTATGGCTACACCTTC.

The genes are TRBV3-1 and TRBJ1-1; D ambiguous. This CDR3 is built from 13 residues. Germline V gene data show CDR1 as LGHDT and CDR2 as YNNKEL (reference sequence). V lost 2 bases, J lost 2 bases, and 6 bases lay in between. For the CDR3, the DNA is TGTGCCAGCAGCCAACGACGTAACACTGAAGCTTTCTTT. Translating gives CASSQRRNTEAFF.

The count of this clonotype is one. The rearrangement joins TRBV28 to TRBJ2-1; D is unclear. V shed 6 bases and J shed 3 bases, with 12 bases lying between them. The CDR3 loop spans 14 amino acids. Germline CDR1 is MDHEN and CDR2 is SYDVKM. As DNA, the CDR3 is TGTGCCAGCAGCCCCCAAGGGAACTACAATGAGCAGTTCTTC. This translates into CASSPQGNYNEQFF.

CDR3 in DNA: TGCAGTGCTAGAGGGGCAACTAACACCTTC. Its translation: CSARGATNTF. This chain links TRBV20-1 with TRBJ1-2, with D hard to call. This CDR3 contains 10 residues. V was pared by 1 base and J by 12 bases, with 9 bases between. In germline, CDR1 is DFQATT, CDR2 SNEGSKA (reference sequence).

This CDR3 reads CSAPPGSGAYNEQFF. The CDR3 bases are TGCAGTGCCCCACCCGGGAGCGGGGCCTACAATGAGCAGTTCTTC. The chain carries TRBV20-1 and TRBJ2-1; 7 bases are shared with TRBD2. This CDR3 is 15 amino acids long. J was trimmed by 2 bases and V by 6 bases; bases with no gene match: 10. Germline CDR1 reads DFQATT; CDR2 reads SNEGSKA (reference sequence).

The V gene is TRBV20-1, the J gene TRBJ2-3; a possible D gene is TRBD2 (6 bases). The CDR3 runs to 15 residues. Trimming took 4 bases from V and 3 from J, leaving 17 bases between them. The germline V gene has CDR1 DFQATT and CDR2 SNEGSKA (reference sequence). CDR3 sequence (DNA): TGCAGTGCTACCCCACTGGCGGGATTGACAGATACGCAGTATTTT. It translates to CSATPLAGLTDTQYF.

The J gene is TRBJ2-7, the V gene TRBV29-1, with 7 positions matching TRBD1. The ends lost 5 bases at V and 2 bases at J; junction bases unmatched: 9. Germline values: CDR1 SQVTM, CDR2 ANQGSEA. The CDR3 extends over 14 amino acids. CDR3 loop: CSVIRDREPYEQYF. CDR3 sequence (DNA): TGCAGCGTTATCAGGGACAGAGAACCCTACGAGCAGTACTTC.

This chain uses TRBV27 with TRBJ2-7; weak D call: TRBD1 (5 bases). Per germline, CDR1 MNHEY and CDR2 SMNVEV (reference sequence). Trimming left V 6 bases short and J 4 bases short, with 16 bases between. The CDR3 runs 14 residues. The CDR3 region is CASRYDRFQYEQYF. CDR3 DNA: TGTGCCAGCAGATACGACAGATTCCAATACGAGCAGTACTTC.

CDR3: CSASTLTGDNQPQHF. The CDR3, as DNA: TGCAGTGCTAGCACGCTGACAGGGGATAACCAGCCCCAGCATTTT. The chain employs TRBV20-1 and TRBJ1-5; TRBD1 aligns across 8 bases. The CDR3 extends over 15 amino acids. J lost 7 bases, V lost 3 bases, and 11 bases had no gene match. Germline lookup yields CDR1 DFQATT and CDR2 SNEGSKA (reference sequence).

J is TRBJ2-5 and V is TRBV20-1, with TRBD2 identical over 10 bases. The germline CDR1 and CDR2 sequences are DFQATT and SNEGSKA (reference sequence). The CDR3 is made up of 14 amino acids. After removal of 6 bases from V and 3 bases from J, the junction contained 7 bases not matched to a gene. CDR3 amino acids: CSAKPLAGKETQYF. CDR3 bases: TGCAGTGCCAAGCCACTAGCGGGGAAAGAGACCCAGTACTTC.

The chain has TRBV2 and TRBJ2-7; maybe TRBD1 (6 bases). The V gene's germline CDR1 is SNHLY and CDR2 FYNNEI. Between the trimmed V and J ends, which lost 5 bases and 6 bases, there was a span of 14 bases. The CDR3 covers 13 residues. CDR3 sequence: CASSTQTGREQYF. The CDR3 nucleotides read TGTGCCAGCAGTACTCAGACAGGCCGCGAGCAGTACTTC.

This chain connects TRBV7-2 to TRBJ2-1; weak D call: TRBD2 (5 bases). The length of the CDR3 is 14 residues. V was pared by 1 base and J by 6 bases, with 10 bases between. The germline V gene has CDR1 SGHTA and CDR2 FQGNSA. CDR3 bases: TGTGCCAGCAGCTTAGGGCCTAGCATCAATGAGCAGTTCTTC. Protein product: CASSLGPSINEQFF.

The chain has TRBV27 and TRBJ1-2; unclear D gene. This CDR3 region has 15 residues. Germline assignment: CDR1 MNHEY and CDR2 SMNVEV (reference sequence). Trimming took 6 bases from V and 3 from J, leaving 17 bases between them. CDR3: CASSSLDVQHYGYTF. The CDR3 coding sequence is TGTGCCAGCAGCTCCCTTGATGTACAGCACTATGGCTACACCTTC.

The chain employs TRBV27 and TRBJ2-7; 8 bases agree with TRBD1. Germline V gene data show CDR1 as MNHEY and CDR2 as SMNVEV (reference sequence). CDR3 length: 13 amino acids. V shed 6 bases, J shed 3 bases, and the junction held 4 bases outside the gene matches. CDR3 loop: CASRLTGVYEQYF. In DNA, the CDR3 is TGTGCCAGCAGGCTGACAGGGGTCTACGAGCAGTACTTC.

This clonotype came up once. J is TRBJ2-5 and V is TRBV9; tentatively, D is TRBD1 (7 bases). Germline-derived CDR1 and CDR2 are SGDLS and YYNGEE. The CDR3 extends over 16 amino acids. The ends were cut back, 0 bases at V and 4 bases at J, with 16 bases in the middle. Here the CDR3 reads CASSVAGAGGGETQYF. In DNA form, the CDR3 reads TGTGCCAGCAGCGTAGCTGGGGCAGGGGGAGGAGAGACCCAGTACTTC.

The gene calls are TRBV3-1 and TRBJ1-1; D call uncertain. The germline V gene has CDR1 LGHDT and CDR2 YNNKEL (reference sequence). V lost 0 bases and J lost 7, with 9 bases in between. CDR3 length equals 13 residues. The CDR3 protein is CASSQDWEYEAFF. Here the CDR3 DNA reads TGTGCCAGCAGCCAAGATTGGGAGTATGAAGCTTTCTTT.

The chain recombines TRBV29-1 with TRBJ2-3, with a tentative D call TRBD1 (5 bases). CDR1 and CDR2 from the germline V gene are SQVTM and ANQGSEA. The CDR3 has 11 amino acids. The CDR3 region is CNVGHTDTQYF. The CDR3 nucleotides read TGCAACGTAGGACACACAGATACGCAGTATTTT.

This clonotype appeared a single time. The V gene is TRBV9, the J gene TRBJ2-3; D remains ambiguous. There are 14 residues in the CDR3. The V end was cut by 4 bases, the J end by 4 bases, with 13 bases between. The germline V gene has CDR1 SGDLS and CDR2 YYNGEE. This CDR3 reads CASSPTGRADTQYF. The CDR3 nucleotides read TGTGCCAGCAGCCCCACCGGACGGGCAGATACGCAGTATTTT.

The CDR3 nucleotides read TGTGCCAGCAGTCCAGGGGGCTATGAAAAACTGTTTTTT. It codes for CASSPGGYEKLFF. The rearrangement joins TRBV12-3 or TRBV12-4 to TRBJ1-4, with 8 bases fitting TRBD1. V lost 5 bases to trimming and J lost 6 bases; unmatched junction nucleotides: 2. The CDR3 totals 13 residues.

This rearrangement joins TRBV5-1 to TRBJ2-5; tentatively, D is TRBD2 (6 bases). The CDR3 has 15 amino acids. The ends were cut back, 2 bases at V and 7 bases at J, with 18 bases in the middle. The V gene's germline CDR1 is SGHRS and CDR2 YFSETQ. The CDR3 nucleotides read TGCGCCAGCAGCTTCGTTAGCGGACCCGTGGGGACCCAGTACTTC. This gives the protein CASSFVSGPVGTQYF.

V and J are TRBV12-3 or TRBV12-4 and TRBJ1-2, with 9 bases that match TRBD1. The V gene end was trimmed by 4 bases and the J gene end by 10 bases; junction bases not matched to a gene: 7. This CDR3 comprises 13 residues. The CDR3 loop reads CASSSGTGLDYTF. DNA of the CDR3: TGTGCCAGCAGTTCTGGGACAGGGCTCGACTACACCTTC.

The J gene is TRBJ2-1, the V gene TRBV29-1; D not certain. V was cut by 3 bases and J by 3 bases, with 12 bases left in between. The germline CDR1 and CDR2 sequences are SQVTM and ANQGSEA. The CDR3 spans 14 residues. DNA for the CDR3: TGCAGCGTTGAGGGGAAAGGACGCTACAATGAGCAGTTCTTC. Translating gives CSVEGKGRYNEQFF.

V gene TRBV20-1 combines with J gene TRBJ2-2; 11 bases match TRBD2. From germline, CDR1 is DFQATT and CDR2 SNEGSKA (reference sequence). Unmatched junction bases numbered 2, after V lost 1 base and J lost 4 bases. This CDR3 region has 15 residues. The CDR3 sequence is CSARGLAGTTGELFF. The CDR3 bases are TGCAGTGCTAGAGGACTAGCGGGAACCACCGGGGAGCTGTTTTTT.